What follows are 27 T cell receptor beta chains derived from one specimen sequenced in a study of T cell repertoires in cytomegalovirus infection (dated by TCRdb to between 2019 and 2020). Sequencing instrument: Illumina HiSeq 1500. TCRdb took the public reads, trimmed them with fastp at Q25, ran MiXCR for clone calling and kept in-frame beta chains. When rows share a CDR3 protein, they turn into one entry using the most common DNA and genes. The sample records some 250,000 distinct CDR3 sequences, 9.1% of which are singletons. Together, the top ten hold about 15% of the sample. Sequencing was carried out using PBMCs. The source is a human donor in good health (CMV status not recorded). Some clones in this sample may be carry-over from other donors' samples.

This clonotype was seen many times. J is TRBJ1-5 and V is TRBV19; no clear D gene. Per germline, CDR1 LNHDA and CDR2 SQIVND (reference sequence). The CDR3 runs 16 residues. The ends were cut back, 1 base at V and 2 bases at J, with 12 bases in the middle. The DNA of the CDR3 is TGTGCCAGTAGTATAGCGACGAGGGTGGGCAATCAGCCCCAGCATTTT. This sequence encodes CASSIATRVGNQPQHF.

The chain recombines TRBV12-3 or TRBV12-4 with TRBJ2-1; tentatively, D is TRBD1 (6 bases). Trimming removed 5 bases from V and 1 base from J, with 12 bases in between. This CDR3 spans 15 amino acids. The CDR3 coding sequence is TGTGCCAGCAGTCCTCGCAGGGGTTCCTACAATGAGCAGTTCTTC. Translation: CASSPRRGSYNEQFF.

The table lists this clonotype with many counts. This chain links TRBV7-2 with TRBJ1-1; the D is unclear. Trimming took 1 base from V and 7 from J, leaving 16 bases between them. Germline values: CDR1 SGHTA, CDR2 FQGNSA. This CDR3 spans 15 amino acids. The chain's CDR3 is CASSLGWWAESEAFF. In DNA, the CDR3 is TGTGCCAGCAGCTTAGGTTGGTGGGCGGAGAGTGAAGCTTTCTTT. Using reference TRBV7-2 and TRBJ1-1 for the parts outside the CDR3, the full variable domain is GAGVSQSPSNKVTEKGKDVELRCDPISGHTALYWYRQSLGQGLEFLIYFQGNSAPDKSGLPSDRFSAERTGGSVSTLTIQRTQQEDSAVYLCASSLGWWAESEAFFGQGTRLTVV.

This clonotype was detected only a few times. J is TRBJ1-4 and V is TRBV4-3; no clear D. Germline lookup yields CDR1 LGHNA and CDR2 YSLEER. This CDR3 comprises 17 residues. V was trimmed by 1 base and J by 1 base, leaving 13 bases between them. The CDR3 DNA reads TGCGCCAGCAGCCAAGGGGGTGGTGGAAGAACTAATGAAAAACTGTTTTTT. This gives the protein CASSQGGGGRTNEKLFF.

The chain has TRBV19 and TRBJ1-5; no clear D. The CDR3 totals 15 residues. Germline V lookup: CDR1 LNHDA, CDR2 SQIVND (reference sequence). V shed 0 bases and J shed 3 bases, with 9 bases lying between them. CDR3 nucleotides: TGTGCCAGTAGTATAGATCGGAGGGACAATCAGCCCCAGCATTTT. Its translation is CASSIDRRDNQPQHF.

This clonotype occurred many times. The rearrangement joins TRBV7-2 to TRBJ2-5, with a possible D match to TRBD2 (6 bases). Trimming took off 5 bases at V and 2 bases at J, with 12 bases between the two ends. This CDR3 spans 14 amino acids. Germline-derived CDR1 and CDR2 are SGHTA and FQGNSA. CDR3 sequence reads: CASSIPGLQETQYF. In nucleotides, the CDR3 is TGTGCCAGCAGCATCCCGGGACTGCAAGAGACCCAGTACTTC.

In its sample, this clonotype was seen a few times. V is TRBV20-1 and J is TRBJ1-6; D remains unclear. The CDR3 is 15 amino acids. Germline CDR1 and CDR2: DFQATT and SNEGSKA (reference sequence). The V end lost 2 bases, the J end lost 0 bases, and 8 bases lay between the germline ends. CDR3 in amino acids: CSARSVSSYNSPLHF. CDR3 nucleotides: TGCAGTGCTAGAAGCGTCAGCTCCTATAATTCACCCCTCCACTTT.

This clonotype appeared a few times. The CDR3 DNA is TGTGCCAGCAAAGATGGAGGAGCGGCTGGAAACACCATATATTTT. Translated, it gives CASKDGGAAGNTIYF. This chain links TRBV19 with TRBJ1-3; D not certain. CDR3 size: 15 residues. The V end lost 9 bases, the J end lost 2 bases, and 17 bases lay between the germline ends. Germline V gives CDR1 LNHDA, CDR2 SQIVND (reference sequence).

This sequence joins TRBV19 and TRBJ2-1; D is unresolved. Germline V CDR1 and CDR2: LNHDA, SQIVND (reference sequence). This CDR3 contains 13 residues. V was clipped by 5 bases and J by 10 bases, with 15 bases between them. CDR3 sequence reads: CASSVGPSGEQFF. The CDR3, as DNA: TGTGCCAGTAGTGTTGGACCGTCAGGCGAGCAGTTCTTC.

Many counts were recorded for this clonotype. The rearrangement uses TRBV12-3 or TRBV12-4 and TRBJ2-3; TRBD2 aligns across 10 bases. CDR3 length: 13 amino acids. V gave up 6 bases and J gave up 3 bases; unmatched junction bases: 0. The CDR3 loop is CASRLAGTDTQYF. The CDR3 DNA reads TGTGCCAGCAGACTAGCGGGGACAGATACGCAGTATTTT.

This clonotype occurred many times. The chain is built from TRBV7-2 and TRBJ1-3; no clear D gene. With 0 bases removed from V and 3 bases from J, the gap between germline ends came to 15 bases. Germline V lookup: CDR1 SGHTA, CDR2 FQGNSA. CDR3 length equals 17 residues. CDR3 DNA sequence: TGTGCCAGCAGCTTAGCCCCGGTTAATTTGGTTGGAAACACCATATATTTT. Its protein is CASSLAPVNLVGNTIYF.

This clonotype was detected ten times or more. CDR3 in amino acids: CASSRTGPNTEAFF. The CDR3 bases are TGTGCCAGCTCTAGGACGGGGCCTAACACTGAAGCTTTCTTT. This chain links TRBV11-3 with TRBJ1-1; D may be TRBD1 (5 bases). Germline lookup yields CDR1 SGHNT and CDR2 YENEEA. This CDR3 spans 14 amino acids. The V gene lost 8 bases and the J gene lost 2 bases, with 15 bases spanning the gap.

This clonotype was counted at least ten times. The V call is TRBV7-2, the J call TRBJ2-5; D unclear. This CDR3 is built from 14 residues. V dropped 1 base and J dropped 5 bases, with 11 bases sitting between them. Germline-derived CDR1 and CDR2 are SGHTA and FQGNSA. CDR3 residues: CASSLVVAFETQYF. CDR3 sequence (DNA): TGTGCCAGCAGCTTAGTTGTGGCCTTTGAGACCCAGTACTTC.

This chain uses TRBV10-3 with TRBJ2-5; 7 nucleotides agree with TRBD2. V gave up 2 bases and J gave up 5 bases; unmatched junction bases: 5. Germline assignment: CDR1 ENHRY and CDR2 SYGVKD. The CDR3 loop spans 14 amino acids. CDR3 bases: TGTGCCATCAGTGAGACGGGAGGAGTGGAGACCCAGTACTTC. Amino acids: CAISETGGVETQYF.

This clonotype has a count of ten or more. In DNA, the CDR3 is TGTGCCAGCAGTTCGCGGACTCCTGAGGATCCCTACGAGCAGTACTTC. The encoded protein is CASSSRTPEDPYEQYF. This chain joins TRBV28 and TRBJ2-7; D is possibly TRBD2 (5 bases). V dropped 4 bases and J dropped 2 bases, with 18 bases sitting between them. This CDR3 comprises 16 residues. The germline CDR1 and CDR2 sequences are MDHEN and SYDVKM.

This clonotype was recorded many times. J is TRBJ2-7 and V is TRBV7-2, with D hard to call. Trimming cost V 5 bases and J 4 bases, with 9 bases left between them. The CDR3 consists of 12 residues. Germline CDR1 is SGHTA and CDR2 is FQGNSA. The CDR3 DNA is TGTGCCAGCAGCCTCTTTGTGTACGAGCAGTACTTC. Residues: CASSLFVYEQYF.

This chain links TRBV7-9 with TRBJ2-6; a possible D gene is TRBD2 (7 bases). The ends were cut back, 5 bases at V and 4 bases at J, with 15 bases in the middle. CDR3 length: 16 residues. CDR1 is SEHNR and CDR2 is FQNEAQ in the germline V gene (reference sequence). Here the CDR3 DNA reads TGTGCCAGCAGCCGCGAGGGGGGGCGGGGGGCCAACGTCCTGACTTTC. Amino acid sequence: CASSREGGRGANVLTF.

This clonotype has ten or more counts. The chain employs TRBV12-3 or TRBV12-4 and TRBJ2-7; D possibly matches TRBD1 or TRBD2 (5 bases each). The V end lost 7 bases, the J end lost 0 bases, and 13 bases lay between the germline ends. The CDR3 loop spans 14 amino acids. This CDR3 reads CASIQGRSSYEQYF. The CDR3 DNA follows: TGTGCCAGCATTCAGGGACGGAGCTCCTACGAGCAGTACTTC.

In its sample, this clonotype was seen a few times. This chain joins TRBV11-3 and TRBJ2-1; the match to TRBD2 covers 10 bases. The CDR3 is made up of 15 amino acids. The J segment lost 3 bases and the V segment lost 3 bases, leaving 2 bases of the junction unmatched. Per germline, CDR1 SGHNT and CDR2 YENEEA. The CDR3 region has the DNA TGTGCCAGCAGCTTTAGCGGGGGGAACTACAATGAGCAGTTCTTC. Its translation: CASSFSGGNYNEQFF. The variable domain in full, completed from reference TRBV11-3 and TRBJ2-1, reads EAGVVQSPRYKIIEKKQPVAFWCNPISGHNTLYWYLQNLGQGPELLIRYENEEAVDDSQLPKDRFSAERLKGVDSTLKIQPAELGDSAVYLCASSFSGGNYNEQFFGPGTRLTVL.

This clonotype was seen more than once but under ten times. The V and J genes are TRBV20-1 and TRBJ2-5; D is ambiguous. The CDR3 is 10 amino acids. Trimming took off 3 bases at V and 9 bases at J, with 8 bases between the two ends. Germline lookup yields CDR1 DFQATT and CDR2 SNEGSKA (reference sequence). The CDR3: CSARIGAQYF. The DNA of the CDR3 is TGCAGTGCTAGGATTGGGGCCCAGTACTTC.

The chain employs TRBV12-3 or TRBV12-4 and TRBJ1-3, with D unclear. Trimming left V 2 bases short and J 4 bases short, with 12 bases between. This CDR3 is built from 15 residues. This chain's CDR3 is CASSLRGLGGNTIYF. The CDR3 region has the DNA TGTGCCAGCAGTTTAAGAGGGTTAGGGGGAAACACCATATATTTT.

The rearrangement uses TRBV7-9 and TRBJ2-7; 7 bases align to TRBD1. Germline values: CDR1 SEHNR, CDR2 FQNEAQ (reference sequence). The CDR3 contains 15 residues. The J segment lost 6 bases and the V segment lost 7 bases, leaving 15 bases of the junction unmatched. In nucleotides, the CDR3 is TGTGCCAGCATCTCTGGGGGACAGCCTAGAGGCGAGCAGTACTTC. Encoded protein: CASISGGQPRGEQYF. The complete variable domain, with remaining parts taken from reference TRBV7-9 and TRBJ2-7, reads DTGVSQNPRHKITKRGQNVTFRCDPISEHNRLYWYRQTLGQGPEFLTYFQNEAQLEKSRLLSDRFSAERPKGSFSTLEIQRTEQGDSAMYLCASISGGQPRGEQYFGPGTRLTVT.

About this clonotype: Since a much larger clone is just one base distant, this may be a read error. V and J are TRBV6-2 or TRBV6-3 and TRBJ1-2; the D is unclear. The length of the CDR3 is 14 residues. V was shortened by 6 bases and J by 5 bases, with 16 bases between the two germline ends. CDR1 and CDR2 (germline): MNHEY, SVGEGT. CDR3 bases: TGTGCCAGCAGAATAGGACTGGCCCCTTATGGCTACACCTTC. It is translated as CASRIGLAPYGYTF.

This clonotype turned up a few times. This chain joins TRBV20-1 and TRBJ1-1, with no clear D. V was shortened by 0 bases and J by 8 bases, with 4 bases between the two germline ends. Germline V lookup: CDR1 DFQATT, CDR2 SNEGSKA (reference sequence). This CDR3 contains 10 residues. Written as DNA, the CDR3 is TGCAGTGCTAGAGATTTCGAAGCTTTCTTT. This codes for CSARDFEAFF.

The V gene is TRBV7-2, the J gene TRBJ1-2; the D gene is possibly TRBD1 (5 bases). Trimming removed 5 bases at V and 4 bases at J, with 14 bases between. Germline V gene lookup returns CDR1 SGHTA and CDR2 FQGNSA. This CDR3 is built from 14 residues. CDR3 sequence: CASSTQARAYGYTF. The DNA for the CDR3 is TGTGCCAGCAGCACCCAAGCCAGGGCCTATGGCTACACCTTC.

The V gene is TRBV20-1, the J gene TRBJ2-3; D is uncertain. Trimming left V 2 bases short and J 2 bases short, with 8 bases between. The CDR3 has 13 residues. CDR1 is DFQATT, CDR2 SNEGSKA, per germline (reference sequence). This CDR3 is CSARPTHTDTQYF. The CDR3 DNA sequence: TGCAGTGCTAGACCGACACACACAGATACGCAGTATTTT.

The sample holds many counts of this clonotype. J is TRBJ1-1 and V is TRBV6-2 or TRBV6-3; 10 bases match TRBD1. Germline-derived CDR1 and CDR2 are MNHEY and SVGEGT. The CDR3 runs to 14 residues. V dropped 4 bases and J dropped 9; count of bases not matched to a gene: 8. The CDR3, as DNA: TGTGCCAGCAGTTCTCATGGGACAGGGGCAAAAGCTTTCTTT. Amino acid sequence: CASSSHGTGAKAFF.